A selection of T cell receptor beta chains follows, all from one sample in a study of tumor-infiltrating lymphocytes in primary liver carcinoma. One entry per CDR3 protein results from TCRdb running MiXCR on the multiplex PCR reads. The sample includes 320,000 or so distinct CDR3 sequences, less than 75% of them seen just once. The sequenced material came from peripheral blood. All receptors derive from a man between 35 and 55 years old with primary liver carcinoma and hepatitis B virus infection. Both conserved end residues are part of each CDR3. A D gene is named only where the DNA matches it firmly. Clone size is not always given. Where it is, it says once, few, many or a class for expanded clones.

CDR3 length,clone size,V gene,J gene,D gene,CDR3 DNA,CDR3 protein
14,many,TRBV11-2,TRBJ1-5,.,TGTGCCAGCAGCTTCAGCGGGGCAGATCAGCCCCAGCATTTT,CASSFSGADQPQHF
13,many,TRBV11-3,TRBJ1-3,.,TGTGCCAGCAGCCACCCAGGGACAAACACCATATATTTT,CASSHPGTNTIYF
13,.,TRBV29-1,TRBJ2-7,TRBD1,TGCGGCGTTGGACAGGGGGAATCCTACTGGCAGTACTTC,CGVGQGESYWQYF
15,.,TRBV11-2,TRBJ2-7,.,TGTGCCAGCAGCTTAGGGGTAGGTGTACCCTACGGGCAGTACTTC,CASSLGVGVPYGQYF
15,once,TRBV14,TRBJ2-3,.,TGTGCCAGTGACCAAGATCGCGCCAGCACAGATACGCAGTATTTT,CASDQDRASTDTQYF
16,.,TRBV4-1,TRBJ2-5,TRBD2,TGCGCCAACAGCCAGGATGCGGCTAGCGGGCAAGAGACCCAGTACTTC,CANSQDAASGQETQYF
15,.,TRBV10-3,TRBJ2-3,.,TGTGTCATCAGTGAGGGCAGGACTAGCACAGATACGCAGTATTTT,CVISEGRTSTDTQYF
14,.,TRBV19,TRBJ2-2,.,TGTGCCAGTAATTTTCAGGGAACCGCCGGGGAGCTGTTGTTT,CASNFQGTAGELLF
15,many,TRBV11-2,TRBJ2-1,.,TGTGCCAGCAGCCCGAGATGGACAGCGTACAATGAGCAGTTCTTC,CASSPRWTAYNEQFF
12,.,TRBV14,TRBJ2-7,.,TGTGCCAGCCGCCAAGCCGGGTACGAGCAGTACTTC,CASRQAGYEQYF
15,.,TRBV5-1,TRBJ1-5,.,TGCGCCAGCAGCTTAGGGGCCGGTTTCGATCAGCCCCAACATTTT,CASSLGAGFDQPQHF
19,many,TRBV4-1,TRBJ2-1,TRBD2,TGCGCCAGCAGCCCAGGGGTAACACTAGCGGGAGGGAGTTTCGATGAGCAGTTCTTC,CASSPGVTLAGGSFDEQFF
15,.,TRBV4-2,TRBJ1-3,.,TGTGCCAGCAGCCAAGAGGGCAACTCTGGAAACACCATATATTTT,CASSQEGNSGNTIYF
16,once,TRBV11-2,TRBJ2-3,TRBD2,TGTGTCAGCAGCCGAACTAGCGGGAGCGGCGCAGATACGCAGTATTTT,CVSSRTSGSGADTQYF
16,once,TRBV7-8,TRBJ2-1,.,TGTGCCAGCAGCCCCAAGCAAGCTGTTCTCTACAATGAGCAGTTCTTC,CASSPKQAVLYNEQFF
16,.,TRBV14,TRBJ2-3,.,TGTGCCAGCAGCCAAGATCTCGCGGTGAGCACAGATACGCAGTATTTT,CASSQDLAVSTDTQYF
13,.,TRBV11-1,TRBJ2-7,TRBD1,TGTGCCAGCAGGTGGGACAGGGGGAGCGAGCGGTGCTTC,CASRWDRGSERCF
15,.,TRBV6-6,TRBJ1-5,TRBD1,TGTGCCAGCACCCGGACAGGGAGTGTAGGTCAGCCCCAGCATTTT,CASTRTGSVGQPQHF
14,.,TRBV5-1,TRBJ2-2,TRBD1,TGCGCCAGCAGCCCGGGACAGGGGACCGAGGAGCTGTTTTTT,CASSPGQGTEELFF
12,many,TRBV28,TRBJ2-7,.,TGTGCCAGCAGCATTGGGTCTCTCGAGCAGTACTTC,CASSIGSLEQYF
16,.,TRBV7-2,TRBJ2-5,TRBD2,TGTGCCAGCAGCTTAGCGCCAGCGGGAGGCCAAGAGACCCAGTACTTC,CASSLAPAGGQETQYF
13,.,TRBV12-3/TRBV12-4,TRBJ2-5,.,TGTGCCAGCAATCCTCGGGGCGAAGAGACCGAGTACTTC,CASNPRGEETEYF
17,few,TRBV13,TRBJ2-7,TRBD1,TGTGCCAGCAGCTCCCGGGACAGGGATTCTACTGCCTACGAGCAGTACTTC,CASSSRDRDSTAYEQYF
12,few,TRBV6-1,TRBJ2-3,.,TGTGCCAGCAGTGAAGCAGCCTATACGCAGTATTTT,CASSEAAYTQYF
15,.,TRBV5-1,TRBJ1-6,.,TGCACCAGCAGCTTGGCAGGGAGCCGCTATTCGCCCCTCCACTTT,CTSSLAGSRYSPLHF
11,.,TRBV5-6,TRBJ2-3,.,TGTGTCAGCAGCTTTATAGATACGCAGTATTTT,CVSSFIDTQYF
17,.,TRBV28,TRBJ2-3,.,TGTGCCAGCAGTTTCTCCCCCGTGGGGGTGGGGCGGGATACGCAGTATTTT,CASSFSPVGVGRDTQYF
16,few,TRBV14,TRBJ2-1,.,TGTGCCAGCAGCCACCACTGGGCGGGACTTTACAATGAGCAGTTCTTC,CASSHHWAGLYNEQFF
13,.,TRBV12-3/TRBV12-4,TRBJ1-1,.,TGTGCCAGCAGTTTAGGGCGTCGGGCTGAAGCTTTCTTT,CASSLGRRAEAFF
13,.,TRBV6-5,TRBJ2-1,.,TGTGTCAGCAGGGGCTTCCCCTACAGTGAGCAGTTCTTC,CVSRGFPYSEQFF
15,.,TRBV6-5,TRBJ2-2,.,TGTGCCGGCAGTGACAAGGGGCTGAGCACCGGGGAGCTGTTTTTT,CAGSDKGLSTGELFF
13,.,TRBV5-4,TRBJ2-3,.,TGTGCCAGCAGCTTGTGGGGGGCAGATATGCAGTATTTT,CASSLWGADMQYF
17,.,TRBV6-1,TRBJ1-2,.,TGTGCCAGCAGTGTGTCCGGGGCAGGGTCCCTTAACTATGGCTACACCTTC,CASSVSGAGSLNYGYTF
15,.,TRBV11-2,TRBJ2-5,.,TGTGCCAGCAGCCTCCTGGGGGGCCCTGGGGAGACCCAGTACTTC,CASSLLGGPGETQYF
19,.,TRBV5-1,TRBJ2-5,TRBD1,TGCGCCAGCAGGTTGGGCAGGGGGCGCAGTAAGGACGGGCTAGAGACCCAGTACTTC,CASRLGRGRSKDGLETQYF
15,.,TRBV11-1,TRBJ2-7,.,TGTGCCAGCAGCGCCCGTTTGTCGGAACCCTACGAGCAGCACTTC,CASSARLSEPYEQHF
14,.,TRBV9,TRBJ2-5,.,TGTGCCAGCAGCGTTGGGTCAGGGCGAGAGACCCAGTACTTC,CASSVGSGRETQYF
15,few,TRBV7-2,TRBJ2-7,TRBD1,TGTGCCCGCAGCGCCCAACAGGGGTGGGGATCCGAGCAGTACTTC,CARSAQQGWGSEQYF
14,many,TRBV29-1,TRBJ2-2,.,TGCAGCGGTGCGACAGGCAGTGGCACCGGGGAGCTGTTTTTT,CSGATGSGTGELFF
14,.,TRBV28,TRBJ2-7,.,TGTGCCAACAGTTTAAGCAGGGAGGCCTACGAGCAGTACTTC,CANSLSREAYEQYF
14,.,TRBV4-3,TRBJ1-3,.,TGTGCCAGCTGCCAAGAGGGGTATAGAAACACCATATATTTT,CASCQEGYRNTIYF
16,many,TRBV6-1,TRBJ1-5,.,TGTGCCAGCAGTGCCGTCACAGGAGATAGCAATCAGCCCCAGCATTTT,CASSAVTGDSNQPQHF
13,many,TRBV6-6,TRBJ2-7,TRBD1,TGTGCCAGCAGTCCGGACAGGGTCCGCGAGCAGTACTTC,CASSPDRVREQYF
14,.,TRBV28,TRBJ1-1,.,TGTGCCAGCAGTTTTCGGCTAATCAACACTGAAGCTTTCTTT,CASSFRLINTEAFF
14,.,TRBV6-1,TRBJ2-1,.,TGTGCCAGCAGTGCTAAGTGGGAGGGGGGTGAGCAGTTCTTC,CASSAKWEGGEQFF
18,.,TRBV10-3,TRBJ1-5,TRBD1,TGCGCCATCAGTGAGTCCGGCGGGACAGGGGACAGTAATCAGCCCCAGCATTTT,CAISESGGTGDSNQPQHF
14,.,TRBV29-1,TRBJ2-4,.,TGCAGCGTCCGGGACGCCCTAGCCAAGAACATTCAGTACTTC,CSVRDALAKNIQYF
13,.,TRBV10-2,TRBJ1-2,.,TGCACCAGCAATGAAATCGTTAACTATGGCTACACCTTC,CTSNEIVNYGYTF
15,.,TRBV11-2,TRBJ1-1,.,TGTGCCAGCAGCCATGGGATAGGGGAGGGAACTGAAGCTTTCTTT,CASSHGIGEGTEAFF
15,.,TRBV6-5,TRBJ2-7,TRBD2,TGTGCCAGTAGTGCATTAGCGGGAGCTGTCCACGAGCAGTACTTC,CASSALAGAVHEQYF
12,.,TRBV29-1,TRBJ2-5,.,TGCAGCGTTGATGGACAAGGAGAGACCCAGTACTTC,CSVDGQGETQYF
19,.,TRBV14,TRBJ2-1,TRBD2,TGTGCCAGCAGCCAAGATATGCCTAGCGGGAGTCCCTCCTACAATGAGCAGTTCTTC,CASSQDMPSGSPSYNEQFF
16,.,TRBV27,TRBJ2-1,TRBD2,TGTGCCAGCAGTTCCCCAGCGGGAGGGAACTACAAAGAGCAGTTCTTC,CASSSPAGGNYKEQFF
16,.,TRBV6-5,TRBJ1-5,.,TGTGCCAGCAGTTACTCTTGGGGGAGTAACAATCAGCCCCAGCATTTT,CASSYSWGSNNQPQHF
15,.,TRBV7-9,TRBJ2-7,TRBD1,TGTGCCAGCAGCTTCACGGGACAGGGGGCCTACGAGCAGTACTTC,CASSFTGQGAYEQYF
18,.,TRBV1,TRBJ2-3,.,TGTACCAGCAGCCGCCACACTCCGGAACTAGCTGCGACGGATACGCAGTATTTT,CTSSRHTPELAATDTQYF
15,.,TRBV5-5,TRBJ1-2,.,TGTGCCAGCAGCTCAGGGGACCGCTTTAACTATGGCTACACCTTC,CASSSGDRFNYGYTF
14,many,TRBV12-3/TRBV12-4,TRBJ2-5,TRBD1,TGTGCCAGCAGTGAAGGGACAGGGGGAGAGACCCAGTACTTC,CASSEGTGGETQYF